This paragraph covers one T cell receptor (beta chain) sequence. No antigen is known for it. Trimming at V came to 8 bases and at J to 0 bases, leaving 3 bases not matched to a gene. The CDR3 spans 13 residues. The germline CDR1 and CDR2 sequences are MNHEY and SVGAGI. The sample is drawn from a study of graft-versus-host responses after intestinal transplantation. Study details: Multivisceral, liver-intestinal, or isolated intestinal transplants were given to recipients. For around 3 years after anti-thymocyte globulin induction, all recipients took tacrolimus and steroids.

The protocol was immunoSEQ multiplex PCR, while the TCRdb copy is restricted to in-frame clones and leaves out a portion. The sample carries roughly 100,000 clones, approximately 93% recorded once. Findings of the study overall: Patients who carried graft-donor T cell macrochimerism also had high graft-versus-host to host-versus-graft clonal ratios in their allografts.

The sequence was obtained from a human donor who received an intestinal transplant. This chain joins TRBV6-5 and TRBJ2-7; TRBD2 agrees at 8 bases. The sequencing used unstimulated CD8+ T cells sorted from spleen or lymph node cells, collected before intestinal transplant. CDR3 residues: CASEAGDSYEQYF. The CDR3 DNA reads as TGTGCCAGCGAAGCGGGGGACTCCTACGAGCAGTACTTC.